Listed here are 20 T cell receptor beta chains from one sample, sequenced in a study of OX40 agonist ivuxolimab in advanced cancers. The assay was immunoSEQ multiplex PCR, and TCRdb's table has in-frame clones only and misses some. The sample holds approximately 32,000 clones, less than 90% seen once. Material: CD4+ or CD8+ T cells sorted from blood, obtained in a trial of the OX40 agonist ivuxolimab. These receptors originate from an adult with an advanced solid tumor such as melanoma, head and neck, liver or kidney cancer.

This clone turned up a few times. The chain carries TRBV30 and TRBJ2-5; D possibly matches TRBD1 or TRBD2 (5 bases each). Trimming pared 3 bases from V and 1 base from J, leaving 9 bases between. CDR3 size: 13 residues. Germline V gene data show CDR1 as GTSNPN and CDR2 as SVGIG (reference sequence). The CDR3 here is CAWSLGVQETQYF. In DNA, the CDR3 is TGTGCCTGGAGCCTGGGGGTCCAAGAGACCCAGTACTTC.

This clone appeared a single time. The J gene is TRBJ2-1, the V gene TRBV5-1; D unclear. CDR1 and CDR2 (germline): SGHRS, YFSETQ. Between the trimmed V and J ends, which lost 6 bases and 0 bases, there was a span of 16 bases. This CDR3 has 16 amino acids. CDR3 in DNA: TGCGCCAGCACCCTTAACGGCCCGAGCTCCTACAATGAGCAGTTCTTC. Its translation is CASTLNGPSSYNEQFF.

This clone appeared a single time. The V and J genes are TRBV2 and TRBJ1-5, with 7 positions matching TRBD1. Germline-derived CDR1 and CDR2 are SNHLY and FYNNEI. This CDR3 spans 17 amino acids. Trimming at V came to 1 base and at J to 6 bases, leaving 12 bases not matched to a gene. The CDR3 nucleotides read TGTGCCAGCAGTGAAGGGTTGTCCTCCTCAGGGGGTCAGCCCCAGCATTTT. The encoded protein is CASSEGLSSSGGQPQHF.

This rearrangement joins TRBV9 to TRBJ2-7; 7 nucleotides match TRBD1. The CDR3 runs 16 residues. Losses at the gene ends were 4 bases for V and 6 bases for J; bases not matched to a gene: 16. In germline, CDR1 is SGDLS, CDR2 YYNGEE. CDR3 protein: CASSPDGDSLPPEQYF. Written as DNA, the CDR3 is TGTGCCAGCAGCCCCGACGGGGACAGCCTCCCTCCCGAGCAGTACTTC.

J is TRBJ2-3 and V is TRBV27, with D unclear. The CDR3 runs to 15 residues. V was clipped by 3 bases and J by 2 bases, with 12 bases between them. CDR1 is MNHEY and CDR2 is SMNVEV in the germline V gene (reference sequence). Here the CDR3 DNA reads TGTGCCAGCAGTTTTGGTGGTTTTTTCACAGATACGCAGTATTTT. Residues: CASSFGGFFTDTQYF.

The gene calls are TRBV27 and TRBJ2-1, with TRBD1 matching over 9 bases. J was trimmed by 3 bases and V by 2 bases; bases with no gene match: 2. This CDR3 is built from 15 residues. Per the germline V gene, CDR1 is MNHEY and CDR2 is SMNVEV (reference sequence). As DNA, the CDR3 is TGTGCCAGCAGTTTAGGGACAGGGCTCTACAATGAGCAGTTCTTC. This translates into CASSLGTGLYNEQFF.

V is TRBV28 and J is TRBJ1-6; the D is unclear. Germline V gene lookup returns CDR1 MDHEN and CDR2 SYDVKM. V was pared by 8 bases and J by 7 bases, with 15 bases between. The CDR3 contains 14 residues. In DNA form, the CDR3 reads TGTGCCAGCGCCCGCCCCGCTGACAATTCACCCCTCCACTTT. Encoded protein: CASARPADNSPLHF.

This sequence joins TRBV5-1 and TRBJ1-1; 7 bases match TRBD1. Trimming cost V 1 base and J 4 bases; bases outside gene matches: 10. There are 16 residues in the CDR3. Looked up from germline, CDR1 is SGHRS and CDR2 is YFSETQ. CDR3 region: CASSLITGDAGTEAFF. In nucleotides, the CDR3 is TGCGCCAGCAGCTTGATAACAGGGGACGCGGGCACTGAAGCTTTCTTT.

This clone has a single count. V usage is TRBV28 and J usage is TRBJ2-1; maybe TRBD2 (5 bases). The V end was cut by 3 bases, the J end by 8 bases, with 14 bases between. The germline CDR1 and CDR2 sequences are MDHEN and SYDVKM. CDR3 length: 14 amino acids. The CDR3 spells CASSLLARIDEQFF. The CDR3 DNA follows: TGTGCCAGCAGTTTGCTAGCCCGGATCGATGAGCAGTTCTTC. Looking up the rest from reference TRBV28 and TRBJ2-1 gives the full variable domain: DVKVTQSSRYLVKRTGEKVFLECVQDMDHENMFWYRQDPGLGLRLIYFSYDVKMKEKGDIPEGYSVSREKKERFSLILESASTNQTSMYLCASSLLARIDEQFFGPGTRLTVL.

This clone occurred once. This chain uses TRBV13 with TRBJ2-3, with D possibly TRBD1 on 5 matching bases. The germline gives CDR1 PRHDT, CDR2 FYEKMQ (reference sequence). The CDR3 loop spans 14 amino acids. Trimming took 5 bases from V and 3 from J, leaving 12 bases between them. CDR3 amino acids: CASSVRQGTDTQYF. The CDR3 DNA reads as TGTGCCAGCAGCGTAAGGCAGGGAACAGATACGCAGTATTTT.

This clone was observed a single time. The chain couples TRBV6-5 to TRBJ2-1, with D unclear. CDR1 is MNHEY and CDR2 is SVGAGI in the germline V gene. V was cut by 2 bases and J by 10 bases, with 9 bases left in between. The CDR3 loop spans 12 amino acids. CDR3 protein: CASSYNELEQFF. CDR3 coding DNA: TGTGCCAGCAGTTACAATGAGCTGGAGCAGTTCTTC.

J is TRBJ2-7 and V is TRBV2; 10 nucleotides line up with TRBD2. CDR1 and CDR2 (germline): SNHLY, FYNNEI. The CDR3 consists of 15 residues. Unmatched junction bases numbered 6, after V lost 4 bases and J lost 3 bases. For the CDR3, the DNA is TGTGCCAGCAGTGGACTCTGGACTAGCGGCTACGAGCAGTACTTC. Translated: CASSGLWTSGYEQYF.

The CDR3 nucleotides read TGTGCCAGCAGTTTTACAGGGACGCGCACAGATACGCAGTATTTT. This gives the protein CASSFTGTRTDTQYF. The V call is TRBV28, the J call TRBJ2-3; a weak D match, TRBD1 (6 bases). Germline CDR1 MDHEN, CDR2 SYDVKM. Trimming took 3 bases from V and 1 from J, leaving 11 bases between them. The length of the CDR3 is 15 residues.

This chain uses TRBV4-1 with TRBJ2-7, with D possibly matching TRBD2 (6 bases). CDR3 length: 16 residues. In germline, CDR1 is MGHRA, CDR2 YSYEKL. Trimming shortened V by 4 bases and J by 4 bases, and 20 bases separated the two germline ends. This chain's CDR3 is CASSPGVSGGVYEQYF. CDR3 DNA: TGCGCCAGCAGCCCCGGGGTAAGCGGAGGGGTTTACGAGCAGTACTTC.

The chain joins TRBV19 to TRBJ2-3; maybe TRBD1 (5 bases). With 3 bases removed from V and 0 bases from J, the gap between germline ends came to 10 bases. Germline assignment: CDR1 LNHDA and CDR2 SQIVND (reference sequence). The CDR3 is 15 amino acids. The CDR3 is CASSIGASSTDTQYF. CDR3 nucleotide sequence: TGTGCCAGTAGTATTGGGGCCTCTAGCACAGATACGCAGTATTTT.

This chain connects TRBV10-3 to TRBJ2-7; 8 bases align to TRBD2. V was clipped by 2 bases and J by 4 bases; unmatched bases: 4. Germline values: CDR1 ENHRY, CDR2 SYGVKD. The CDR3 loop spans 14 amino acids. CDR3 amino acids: CAISEGREGYEQYF. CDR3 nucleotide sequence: TGTGCCATCAGTGAGGGACGGGAGGGTTACGAGCAGTACTTC.

Here the CDR3 reads CASSIGAKAYNEQFF. The CDR3, as DNA: TGTGCCAGTAGTATAGGGGCTAAGGCCTACAATGAGCAGTTCTTC. The chain recombines TRBV19 with TRBJ2-1; no firm D call. CDR3 length: 15 residues. Germline CDR1 reads LNHDA; CDR2 reads SQIVND (reference sequence). V lost 1 base, J lost 2 bases, and 9 bases lay in between.

The CDR3 region is CASSPTSQTQYF. CDR3 in DNA: TGTGCCAGCAGCCCGACCTCCCAGACCCAGTACTTC. This sequence joins TRBV7-9 and TRBJ2-5; no clear D gene. Trimming removed 5 bases at V and 6 bases at J, with 10 bases between. CDR1 SEHNR and CDR2 FQNEAQ come from the germline V gene (reference sequence). This CDR3 has 12 amino acids.

CDR3 region: CASSLIWAGSNNEQFF. CDR3 nucleotides: TGTGCCAGCAGTTTAATTTGGGCAGGGAGCAACAATGAGCAGTTCTTC. This chain connects TRBV28 to TRBJ2-1, with D perhaps TRBD1 or TRBD2 (5 bases each). Trimming stripped 2 bases from V and 5 bases from J, with 16 bases between. The CDR3 runs 16 residues. CDR1 is MDHEN and CDR2 is SYDVKM in the germline V gene.

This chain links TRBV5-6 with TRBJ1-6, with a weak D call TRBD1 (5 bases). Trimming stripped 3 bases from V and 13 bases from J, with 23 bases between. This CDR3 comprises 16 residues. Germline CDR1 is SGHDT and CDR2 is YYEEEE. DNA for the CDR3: TGTGCCAGCAGCTCGTTCACGGGGGGGGAGGGTTTCCCCCTCCACTTT. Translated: CASSSFTGGEGFPLHF.